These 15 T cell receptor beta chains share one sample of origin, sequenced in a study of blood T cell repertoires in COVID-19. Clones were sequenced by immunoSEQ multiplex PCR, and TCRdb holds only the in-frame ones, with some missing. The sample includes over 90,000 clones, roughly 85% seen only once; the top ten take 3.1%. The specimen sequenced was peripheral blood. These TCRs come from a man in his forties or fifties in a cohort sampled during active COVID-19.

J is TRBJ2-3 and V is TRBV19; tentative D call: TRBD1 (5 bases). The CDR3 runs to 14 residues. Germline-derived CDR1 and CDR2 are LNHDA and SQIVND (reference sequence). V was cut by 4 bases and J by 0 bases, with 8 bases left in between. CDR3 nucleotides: TGTGCCAGTAGTAAGCAGGGTAGCACAGATACGCAGTATTTT. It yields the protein CASSKQGSTDTQYF.

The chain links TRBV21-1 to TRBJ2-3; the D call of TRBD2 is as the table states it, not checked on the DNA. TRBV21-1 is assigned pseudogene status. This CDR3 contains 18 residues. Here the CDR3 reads CASSPRPPTSGGAGTQYF. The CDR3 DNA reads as TGTGCCAGCAGCCCGAGGCCCCCCACTAGCGGGGGGGCGGGGACGCAGTATTTT.

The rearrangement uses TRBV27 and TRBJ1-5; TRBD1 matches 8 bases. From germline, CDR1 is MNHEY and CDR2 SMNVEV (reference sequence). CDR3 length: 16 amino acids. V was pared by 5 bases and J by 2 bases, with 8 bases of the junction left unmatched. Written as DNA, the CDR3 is TGTGCCAGCAGTCCACAGGGGGTACTTGGCAATCAGCCCCAGCATTTT. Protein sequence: CASSPQGVLGNQPQHF.

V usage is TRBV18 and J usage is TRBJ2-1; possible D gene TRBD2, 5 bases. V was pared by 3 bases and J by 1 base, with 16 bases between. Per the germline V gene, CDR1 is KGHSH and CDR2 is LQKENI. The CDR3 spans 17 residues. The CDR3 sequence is CASSPSVLRGSYNEQFF. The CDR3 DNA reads TGTGCCAGCTCACCCTCCGTACTTAGAGGGTCCTACAATGAGCAGTTCTTC.

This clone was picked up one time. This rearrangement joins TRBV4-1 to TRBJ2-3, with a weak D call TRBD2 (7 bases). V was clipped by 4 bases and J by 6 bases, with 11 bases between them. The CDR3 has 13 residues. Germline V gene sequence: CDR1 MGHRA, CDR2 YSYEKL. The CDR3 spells CASSRGGPDTQYF. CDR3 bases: TGCGCCAGCAGCCGGGGGGGCCCGGATACGCAGTATTTT.

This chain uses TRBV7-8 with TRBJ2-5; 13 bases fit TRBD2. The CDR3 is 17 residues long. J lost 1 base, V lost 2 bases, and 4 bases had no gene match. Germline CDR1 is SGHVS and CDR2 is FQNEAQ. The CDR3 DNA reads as TGTGCCAGCAGCTTACTTCGGACTAGCGGGAGCCAAGAGACCCAGTACTTC. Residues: CASSLLRTSGSQETQYF.

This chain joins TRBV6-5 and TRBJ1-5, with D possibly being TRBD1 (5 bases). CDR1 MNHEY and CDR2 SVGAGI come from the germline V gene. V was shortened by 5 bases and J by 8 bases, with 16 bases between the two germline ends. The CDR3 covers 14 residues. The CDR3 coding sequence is TGTGCCAGCAGTCCTAGAAATAGGGGAAAGCCCCAGCATTTT. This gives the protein CASSPRNRGKPQHF.

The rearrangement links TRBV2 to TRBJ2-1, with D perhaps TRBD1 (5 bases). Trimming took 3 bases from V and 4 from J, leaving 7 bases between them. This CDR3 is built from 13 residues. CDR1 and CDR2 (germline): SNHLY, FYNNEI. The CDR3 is CASSDSGYNEQFF. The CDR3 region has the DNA TGTGCCAGCAGTGACTCAGGGTACAATGAGCAGTTCTTC. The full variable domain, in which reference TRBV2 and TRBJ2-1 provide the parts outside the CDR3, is EPEVTQTPSHQVTQMGQEVILRCVPISNHLYFYWYRQILGQKVEFLVSFYNNEISEKSEIFDDQFSVERPDGSNFTLKIRSTKLEDSAMYFCASSDSGYNEQFFGPGTRLTVL.

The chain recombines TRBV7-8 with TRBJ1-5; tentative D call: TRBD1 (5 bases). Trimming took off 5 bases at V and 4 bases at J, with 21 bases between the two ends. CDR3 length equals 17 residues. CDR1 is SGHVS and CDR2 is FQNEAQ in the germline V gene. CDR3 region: CASSPFRLDGGNQPQHF. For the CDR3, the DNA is TGTGCCAGCAGCCCTTTCCGTTTGGACGGGGGGAATCAGCCCCAGCATTTT.

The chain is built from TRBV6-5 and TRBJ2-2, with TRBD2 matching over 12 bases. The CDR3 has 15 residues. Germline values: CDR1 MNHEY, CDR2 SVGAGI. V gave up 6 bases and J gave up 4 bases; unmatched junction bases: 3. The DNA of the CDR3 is TGTGCCAGCAGGACACTAGCGGGGGGCACCGGGGAGCTGTTTTTT. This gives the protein CASRTLAGGTGELFF.

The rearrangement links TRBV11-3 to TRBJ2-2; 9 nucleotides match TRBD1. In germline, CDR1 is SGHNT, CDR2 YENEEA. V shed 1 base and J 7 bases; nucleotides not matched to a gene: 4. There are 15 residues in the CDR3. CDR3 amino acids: CASSLGGTGRGELFF. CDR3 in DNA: TGTGCCAGCAGCTTAGGGGGGACAGGGCGCGGGGAGCTGTTTTTT.

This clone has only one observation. For the CDR3, the DNA is TGTGCCAGCAGCCCCCCCGGGCAGGGAGGCACCGGGGAGCTGTTTTTT. It yields the protein CASSPPGQGGTGELFF. The rearrangement joins TRBV7-2 to TRBJ2-2, with a possible D match to TRBD2 (6 bases). Per germline, CDR1 SGHTA and CDR2 FQGNSA. Trimming removed 5 bases from V and 4 bases from J, with 17 bases in between. The CDR3 has 16 residues.

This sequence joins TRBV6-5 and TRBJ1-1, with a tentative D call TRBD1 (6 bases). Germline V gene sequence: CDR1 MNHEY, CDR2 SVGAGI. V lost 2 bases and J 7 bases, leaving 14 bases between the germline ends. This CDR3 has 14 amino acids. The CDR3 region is CASSYKVGTHEAFF. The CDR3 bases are TGTGCCAGCAGTTACAAAGTCGGGACACATGAAGCTTTCTTT.

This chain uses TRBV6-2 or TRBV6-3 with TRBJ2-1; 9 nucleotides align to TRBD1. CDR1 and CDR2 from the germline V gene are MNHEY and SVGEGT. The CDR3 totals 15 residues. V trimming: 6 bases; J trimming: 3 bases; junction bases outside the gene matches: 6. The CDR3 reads CASSTDRGDYNEQFF. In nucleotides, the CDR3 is TGTGCCAGCAGCACTGACAGGGGGGACTACAATGAGCAGTTCTTC.

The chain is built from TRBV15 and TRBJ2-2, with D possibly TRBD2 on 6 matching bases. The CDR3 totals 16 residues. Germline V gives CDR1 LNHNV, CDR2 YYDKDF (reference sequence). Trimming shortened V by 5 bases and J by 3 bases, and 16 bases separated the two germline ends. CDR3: CATSAPWGDYTGELFF. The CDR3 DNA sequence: TGTGCCACCAGCGCCCCGTGGGGGGATTACACCGGGGAGCTGTTTTTT.